This T cell receptor beta chain is from a study of low-dose radiotherapy and immunotherapy resistance in tumors. The time point is: before trial treatment. Alpha- and beta-chain coverage of first-strand cDNA came from TRAV- and TRBV-specific primers. A roughly 19-cycle PCR with a constant-region primer and V-primer adapter amplified TCRs. TCRdb recomputed calls from the reads with MiXCR, one row per CDR3 protein. Here the sample spans tens of thousands of distinct CDR3 sequences, 26% being singletons. Germline V gene sequence: CDR1 SGHNT, CDR2 YYREEE (reference sequence). There are 14 residues in the CDR3. V gave up 2 bases and J gave up 6 bases, with 15 bases separating them. As to this clonotype: With a far larger clone one base away, a read error is the likely cause. No conserved phenylalanine or tryptophan ends this CDR3, so it is likely a read error.

This specimen consisted of PBMCs, obtained before treatment. The chain couples TRBV5-4 to TRBJ2-7, with D perhaps being TRBD1 or TRBD2 (6 bases each). The receptor was isolated from a male donor with rectosigmoid adenocarcinoma. The CDR3 is CASSLGGGPSEQYL. CDR3 in DNA: TGTGCCAGCAGCTTAGGAGGGGGGCCCTCCGAGCAGTACCTC.